This TCR beta chain was sequenced for a study of T cell changes during pregnancy in multiple sclerosis. The table came from immunoSEQ multiplex PCR; TCRdb's copy has only in-frame clones and leaves some out. The sample lists about 17,000 clones, around 90% occurring once. The CDR3 consists of 18 residues. With 3 bases removed from V and 8 bases from J, the gap between germline ends came to 26 bases. Per germline, CDR1 LNHDA and CDR2 SQIVND (reference sequence). V is TRBV19 and J is TRBJ2-1; maybe TRBD2 (6 bases). The receptor's source is a female donor in good health, enrolled as a control in a pregnancy study. The sample here was CD8+ T cells from peripheral blood mononuclear cells, taken after pregnancy. CDR3 in DNA: TGTGCCAGTAGTATGATACGGGTGGTAGCGGAGCTGAGTGATGAGCAGTTCTTC. Translation: CASSMIRVVAELSDEQFF.